This T cell receptor (beta chain) emerged from a study of T cell changes during pregnancy in multiple sclerosis. Sequencing used immunoSEQ multiplex PCR; TCRdb keeps in-frame clones, though not all of them. Of about 50,000 clones detected, about 90% appear once; the ten largest clones hold less than 0.65%. This CDR3 comprises 18 residues. Germline V gene lookup returns CDR1 SGHAT and CDR2 FQNNGV. With 5 bases clipped from V and 0 bases from J, the junction kept 14 bases outside the gene matches. This clonotype was obtained from a female donor with multiple sclerosis, enrolled in a pregnancy study. The V and J genes are TRBV11-2 and TRBJ2-3; 7 nucleotides line up with TRBD2. The material sequenced was CD4+ T cells from peripheral blood mononuclear cells, taken after pregnancy. The CDR3 DNA reads as TGTGCCAGCAGCAAGACTAGCTCCTTTCGGGCTAGCACAGATACGCAGTATTTT. Its translation is CASSKTSSFRASTDTQYF.